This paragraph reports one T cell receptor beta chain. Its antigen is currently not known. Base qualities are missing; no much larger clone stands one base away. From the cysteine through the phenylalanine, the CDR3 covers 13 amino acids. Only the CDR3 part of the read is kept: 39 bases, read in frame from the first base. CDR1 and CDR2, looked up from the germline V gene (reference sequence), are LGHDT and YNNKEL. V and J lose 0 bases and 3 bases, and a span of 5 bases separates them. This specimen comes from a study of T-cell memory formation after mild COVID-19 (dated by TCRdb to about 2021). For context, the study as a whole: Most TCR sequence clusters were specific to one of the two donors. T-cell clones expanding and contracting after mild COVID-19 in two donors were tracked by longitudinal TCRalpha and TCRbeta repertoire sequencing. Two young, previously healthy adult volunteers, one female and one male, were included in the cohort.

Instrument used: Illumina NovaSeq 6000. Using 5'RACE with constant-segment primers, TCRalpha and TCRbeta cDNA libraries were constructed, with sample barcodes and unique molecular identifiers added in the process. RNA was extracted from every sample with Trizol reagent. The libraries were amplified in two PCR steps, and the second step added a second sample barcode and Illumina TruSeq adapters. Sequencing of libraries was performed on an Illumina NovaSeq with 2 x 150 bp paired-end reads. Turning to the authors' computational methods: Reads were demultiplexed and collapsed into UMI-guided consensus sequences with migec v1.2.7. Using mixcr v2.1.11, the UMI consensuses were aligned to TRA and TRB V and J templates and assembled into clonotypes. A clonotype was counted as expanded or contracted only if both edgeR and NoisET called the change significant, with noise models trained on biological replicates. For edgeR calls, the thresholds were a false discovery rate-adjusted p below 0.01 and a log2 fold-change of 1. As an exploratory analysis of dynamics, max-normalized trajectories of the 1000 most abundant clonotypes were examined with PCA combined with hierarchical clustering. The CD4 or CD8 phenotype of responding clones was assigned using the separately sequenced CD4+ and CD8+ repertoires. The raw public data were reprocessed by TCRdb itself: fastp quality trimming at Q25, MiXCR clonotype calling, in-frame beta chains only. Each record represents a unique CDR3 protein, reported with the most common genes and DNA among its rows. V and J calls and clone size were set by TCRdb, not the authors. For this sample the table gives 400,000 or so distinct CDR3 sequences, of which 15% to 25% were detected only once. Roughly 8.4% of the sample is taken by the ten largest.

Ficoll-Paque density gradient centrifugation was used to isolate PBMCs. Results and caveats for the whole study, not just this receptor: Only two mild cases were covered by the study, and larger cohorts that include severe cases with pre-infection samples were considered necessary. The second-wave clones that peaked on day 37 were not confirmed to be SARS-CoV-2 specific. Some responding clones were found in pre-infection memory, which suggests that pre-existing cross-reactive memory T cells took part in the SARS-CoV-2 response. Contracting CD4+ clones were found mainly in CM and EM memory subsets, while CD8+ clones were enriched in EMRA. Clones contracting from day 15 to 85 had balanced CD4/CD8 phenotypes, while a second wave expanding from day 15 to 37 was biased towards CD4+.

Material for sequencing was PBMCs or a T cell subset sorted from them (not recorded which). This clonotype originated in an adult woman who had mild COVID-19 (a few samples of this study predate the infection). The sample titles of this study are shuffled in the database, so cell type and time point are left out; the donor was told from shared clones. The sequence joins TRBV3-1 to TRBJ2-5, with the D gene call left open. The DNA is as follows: TGTGCCAGCAGCCAAGATCTTGAAGAGACCCAGTACTTC. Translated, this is CASSQDLEETQYF.